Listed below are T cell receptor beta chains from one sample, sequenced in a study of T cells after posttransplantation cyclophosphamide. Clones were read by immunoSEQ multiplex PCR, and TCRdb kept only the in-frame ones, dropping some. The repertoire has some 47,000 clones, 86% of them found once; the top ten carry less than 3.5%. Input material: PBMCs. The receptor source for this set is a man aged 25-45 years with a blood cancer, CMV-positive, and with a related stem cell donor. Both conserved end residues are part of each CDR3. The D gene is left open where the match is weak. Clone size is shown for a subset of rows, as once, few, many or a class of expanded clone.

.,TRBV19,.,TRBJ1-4,CASSIDYFGGRETNEKLFF,TGTGCCAGTAGTATAGATTATTTCGGAGGAAGGGAAACTAATGAAAAACTGTTTTTT
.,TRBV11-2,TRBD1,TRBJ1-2,CASSDHTGDNYGYTF,TGTGCCAGCAGCGACCACACAGGGGACAACTATGGCTACACCTTC
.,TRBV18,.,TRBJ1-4,CASSPARAGHNEKLFF,TGTGCCAGCTCACCAGCACGGGCAGGACACAATGAAAAACTGTTTTTT
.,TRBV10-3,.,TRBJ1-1,CAISESTGEDYVNEAFF,TGTGCCATCAGTGAGTCGACTGGAGAGGACTACGTAAATGAAGCTTTCTTT
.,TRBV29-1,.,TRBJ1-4,CSVAGLEEKLFF,TGCAGCGTTGCCGGACTAGAGGAAAAACTGTTTTTT
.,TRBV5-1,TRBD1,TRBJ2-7,CASSNTGTGGHEQYF,TGCGCCAGCAGCAACACCGGGACAGGGGGCCACGAGCAGTACTTC
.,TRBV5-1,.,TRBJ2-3,CASSVSSTDTQYF,TGCGCCAGCAGCGTATCTAGCACAGATACGCAGTATTTT
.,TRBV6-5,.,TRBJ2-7,CASSYLDSSTYEQYF,TGTGCCAGCAGTTACTTAGACAGTTCCACCTACGAGCAGTACTTC
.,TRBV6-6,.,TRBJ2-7,CASSYVVVPYEQYF,TGTGCCAGCAGTTACGTAGTAGTACCCTACGAGCAGTACTTC
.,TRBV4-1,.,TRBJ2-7,CASSVGGSPYYEQYF,TGCGCCAGCAGCGTCGGGGGTAGCCCGTACTACGAGCAGTACTTC
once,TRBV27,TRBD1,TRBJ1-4,CASTGTGWGEKLFF,TGTGCCAGCACTGGGACAGGCTGGGGTGAAAAACTGTTTTTT
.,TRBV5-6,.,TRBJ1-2,CASSLMQGTYGYTF,TGTGCCAGCAGCCTAATGCAGGGGACCTATGGCTACACCTTC
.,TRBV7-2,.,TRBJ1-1,CASSTRGGYTEAFF,TGTGCCAGCAGCACCAGGGGAGGGTACACTGAAGCTTTCTTT